This T cell receptor (beta chain) was observed in a study of shared clonotypes between healthy human individuals. The naive CD8 fraction comprised CD45RO-negative cells positively selected for CCR7 and excluded terminally differentiated effector memory CD45RA+ cells. Concerning this clone: Its antigen is unidentified.

Sequencing was performed with immunoSEQ multiplex PCR; in TCRdb, only in-frame clones are kept and a portion is missing. The data show about 2.1 million clones, 85% to 95% seen once. Study outcomes and limitations: Specimens sampled were limited to blood, with tissue repertoires likely differing. Donors were few, which limited the genetic and exposure-history diversity represented.

Trimming at V came to 5 bases and at J to 6 bases, leaving 8 bases not matched to a gene. The CDR3 is made up of 15 amino acids. Germline V lookup: CDR1 SEHNR, CDR2 FQNEAQ (reference sequence). V and J are TRBV7-9 and TRBJ2-1; 9 nucleotides align to TRBD1. The material sequenced was naive CD8+ T cells from PBMCs. The clonotype was recovered from a man in his late teens or twenties in good health. Some clones in this sample may be carry-over from other donors' samples. Written as DNA, the CDR3 is TGTGCCAGCAGCCCCCGGGACAGGGCTGTCAATGAGCAGTTCTTC. This sequence encodes CASSPRDRAVNEQFF.